The T cell receptor (beta chain) described here comes from a study of molecular identifiers for immune sequencing clone quantification. Using its own MiXCR run on the PCR reads, TCRdb lists one record per CDR3 protein. Among nearly 650,000 distinct CDR3 sequences, about 25% were seen once, and the ten largest hold 0.6% to 0.9%. This CDR3 is built from 15 residues. CDR1 is SGHNT and CDR2 is YENEEA in the germline V gene. J gave up 4 bases and V 6 bases, and 8 bases lay outside the gene matches. This clonotype was observed a handful of times. This chain connects TRBV11-3 to TRBJ2-2, with 7 bases identical to TRBD2. Material: naive CD8+ T cells from blood, with Jurkat cell RNA spiked in. Specified subset: FACS-sorted CD8+CD4-CCR7+CD45RA+ naive T cells. The receptor comes from a human donor in good health. Some libraries in this study had Jurkat cell RNA spiked in. The CDR3 reads CASSVRGSSTGELFF. The CDR3 DNA reads as TGTGCCAGCAGTGTGCGGGGGTCCAGCACCGGGGAGCTGTTTTTT.